The 18 T cell receptor beta chains below were found in one sample sequenced in a study of Graves' ophthalmopathy and Graves' hyperthyroidism. TCR beta CDR3 amplification used RNA transcripts. An opening RT-PCR round employed HTBI primers and preceded a second-round multiplex PCR. TCRdb independently ran MiXCR on the multiplex PCR reads; one entry per CDR3 protein. The repertoire has about 210,000 distinct CDR3 sequences, roughly 29% of them found once; the top ten carry around 9.8%. Specimen: peripheral blood. The receptors here all came from a man aged 45-60 years with Graves' ophthalmopathy.

This clonotype has at least ten counts. The chain is built from TRBV30 and TRBJ2-5; D remains unclear. The ends were cut back, 1 base at V and 1 base at J, with 7 bases in the middle. The germline CDR1 and CDR2 sequences are GTSNPN and SVGIG (reference sequence). This CDR3 has 13 amino acids. The CDR3 nucleotides are TGTGCCTGGAGTGGCAGGCGCCAAGAGACCCAGTACTTC. Its translation is CAWSGRRQETQYF.

This clonotype was seen many times. The chain has TRBV6-5 and TRBJ1-1, with 7 nucleotides matching TRBD1. The CDR3 covers 15 residues. Germline values: CDR1 MNHEY, CDR2 SVGAGI. Losses at the gene ends were 6 bases for V and 2 bases for J; bases not matched to a gene: 9. In DNA form, the CDR3 reads TGTGCCAGCAGGCCTCGGGGACAGCGCAACACTGAAGCTTTCTTT. Its translation: CASRPRGQRNTEAFF.

This chain joins TRBV6-2 or TRBV6-3 and TRBJ1-2; 10 nucleotides align to TRBD1. V lost 2 bases to trimming and J lost 8 bases; unmatched junction nucleotides: 14. Germline CDR1 MNHEY, CDR2 SVGEGT. The CDR3 sequence is 17 residues long. The DNA for the CDR3 is TGTGCCAGCAGTTACGGGGAGACAGGGGGCTCCCGGAGAGGCTACACCTTC. Translation gives CASSYGETGGSRRGYTF.

This clonotype came up many times. The chain has TRBV30 and TRBJ2-6, with no clear D. The CDR3 has 15 residues. Germline CDR1 is GTSNPN and CDR2 is SVGIG (reference sequence). Trimming stripped 3 bases from V and 2 bases from J, with 11 bases between. The CDR3 coding sequence is TGTGCCTGGAGCCAAGGTGGGGCTGGGGCCAACGTCCTGACTTTC. The encoded protein is CAWSQGGAGANVLTF.

Ten or more counts support this clonotype. The rearrangement uses TRBV6-5 and TRBJ2-7; D remains ambiguous. CDR3 length equals 13 residues. The V end lost 2 bases, the J end lost 0 bases, and 5 bases lay between the germline ends. CDR1 and CDR2 from the germline V gene are MNHEY and SVGAGI. CDR3 nucleotide sequence: TGTGCCAGCAGTTACCAGGTCTCCTACGAGCAGTACTTC. This sequence encodes CASSYQVSYEQYF.

This clonotype occurred many times. The chain links TRBV28 to TRBJ2-2; possibly TRBD1 for D (5 bases). Trimming took off 5 bases at V and 2 bases at J, with 12 bases between the two ends. CDR1 is MDHEN and CDR2 is SYDVKM in the germline V gene. The CDR3 is 15 residues long. CDR3 amino acids: CASSRRTPNTGELFF. Written as DNA, the CDR3 is TGTGCCAGCAGTCGTAGGACACCTAACACCGGGGAGCTGTTTTTT.

This clonotype was observed at least ten times. The chain has TRBV28 and TRBJ1-1; D ambiguous. Between the trimmed V and J ends, which lost 6 bases and 1 base, there was a span of 9 bases. The CDR3 has 13 amino acids. CDR1 and CDR2 (germline): MDHEN, SYDVKM. CDR3 amino acids: CASRNIENTEAFF. In DNA form, the CDR3 reads TGTGCCAGCAGAAATATCGAGAACACTGAAGCTTTCTTT.

This clonotype came up many times. The chain is built from TRBV10-2 and TRBJ2-5; a possible D gene is TRBD2 (6 bases). The germline V gene encodes CDR1 WSHSY and CDR2 SAAADI. The germline V and J ends were trimmed by 4 bases and 1 base, with 13 bases remaining between them. The CDR3 is 15 amino acids. The chain's CDR3 is CASSGRRAAQETQYF. Here the CDR3 DNA reads TGCGCCAGCAGTGGCCGGAGGGCAGCCCAAGAGACCCAGTACTTC.

This chain links TRBV6-2 or TRBV6-3 with TRBJ1-3; no reliable D call. The CDR3 sequence is 11 residues long. V gave up 4 bases and J gave up 6 bases, with 4 bases separating them. Germline CDR1 and CDR2: MNHEY and SVGEGT. The CDR3 bases are TGTGCCAGCAGTTCCCTAAACACCATATATTTT. Translated, it gives CASSSLNTIYF.

The chain couples TRBV6-1 to TRBJ2-5; D may be TRBD1 or TRBD2 (5 bases each). V shed 8 bases and J shed 1 base, with 11 bases lying between them. The CDR3 covers 13 residues. CDR1 and CDR2 from the germline V gene are MNHNS and SASEGT. The CDR3 region is CASFWGFQETQYF. CDR3 nucleotide sequence: TGTGCCAGCTTCTGGGGGTTCCAAGAGACCCAGTACTTC.

The CDR3 here is CASSSEGGENTEAFF. CDR3 coding DNA: TGTGCCAGCAGTTCGGAGGGGGGCGAAAACACTGAAGCTTTCTTT. This chain connects TRBV12-3 or TRBV12-4 to TRBJ1-1; a weak D match, TRBD1 (6 bases). This CDR3 contains 15 residues. V lost 4 bases, J lost 2 bases, and 14 bases lay in between.

This clonotype was counted ten times or more. The chain recombines TRBV28 with TRBJ2-4; 9 bases map to TRBD1. Germline V CDR1 and CDR2: MDHEN, SYDVKM. The V segment lost 5 bases and the J segment 7 bases; nucleotides outside the gene matches: 12. The CDR3 extends over 16 amino acids. The CDR3 loop reads CASSTRDRVSGNIQYF. CDR3 coding DNA: TGTGCCAGCAGTACCCGGGACAGGGTATCTGGGAACATTCAGTACTTC.

This clonotype has a count of ten or more. The chain combines TRBV20-1 with TRBJ2-7; D not certain. The V and J ends lost 6 bases and 7 bases respectively, with 19 bases between them. The CDR3 extends over 13 amino acids. The germline V gene has CDR1 DFQATT and CDR2 SNEGSKA (reference sequence). CDR3 sequence: CSARRLLSKEQYF. Here the CDR3 DNA reads TGCAGTGCGAGAAGGCTCCTCTCGAAAGAGCAGTACTTC.

This clonotype was counted ten times or more. The V gene is TRBV28, the J gene TRBJ1-1; possible D gene TRBD1, 5 bases. The CDR3 consists of 14 residues. V lost 1 base, J lost 4 bases, and 10 bases lay in between. Germline V gene lookup returns CDR1 MDHEN and CDR2 SYDVKM. This chain's CDR3 is CASSLSGGGTEAFF. The DNA for the CDR3 is TGTGCCAGCAGTTTATCGGGCGGGGGCACTGAAGCTTTCTTT.

The chain recombines TRBV10-3 with TRBJ1-5; maybe TRBD1 (6 bases). The germline gives CDR1 ENHRY, CDR2 SYGVKD. Trimming left V 6 bases short and J 7 bases short, with 13 bases between. This CDR3 contains 13 residues. The CDR3 sequence is CAISRGLEQPQHF. In DNA form, the CDR3 reads TGTGCCATCAGCCGGGGGCTAGAACAGCCCCAGCATTTT.

As to this clonotype: A read error may produce the germline difference seen at one junction end. This rearrangement joins TRBV5-1 to TRBJ1-1; no clear D gene. CDR3 size: 14 residues. Germline CDR1 is SGHRS and CDR2 is YFSETQ. As DNA, the CDR3 is TGCGCCAGCAGCTTGGGGATAATGAACACTGAAACTTTCTTT. Translated, it gives CASSLGIMNTETFF.

This clonotype was recorded many times. V is TRBV12-5 and J is TRBJ2-5; 7 nucleotides agree with TRBD2. V lost 1 base to trimming and J lost 4 bases; unmatched junction nucleotides: 12. Germline assignment: CDR1 LGHNT and CDR2 FRNRAP. The CDR3 loop spans 17 amino acids. Written as DNA, the CDR3 is TGTGCTAGTGGTTTGGCCTCCCTTGGGGGGGAAGGAGAGACCCAGTACTTC. As protein: CASGLASLGGEGETQYF.

The gene calls are TRBV6-4 and TRBJ2-2, with 16 bases matching TRBD2. The CDR3 spans 19 residues. V gave up 3 bases and J gave up 5 bases; unmatched junction bases: 9. CDR1 is MRHNA, CDR2 SNTAGT, per germline. CDR3 residues: CASSDRTGTSGRGTGELFF. The CDR3 nucleotides read TGTGCCAGCAGTGATCGTACCGGGACTAGCGGGAGGGGGACCGGGGAGCTGTTTTTT.